This entry is about one TCR beta chain. V was pared by 4 bases and J by 2 bases, with 7 bases between. CDR3 length equals 13 residues. Looked up from germline, CDR1 is MRHNA and CDR2 is SNTAGT. This specimen belongs to a study of blood T cell repertoires in COVID-19. About the research overall: Spain, Italy and the United States supplied samples that represented acute and convalescent COVID-19. In each case, the material was cDNA or gDNA derived from T cells, B-cell-depleted T cells, or PBMCs.

Some clones are missing from TCRdb's copy, which holds only in-frame ones; the method was immunoSEQ multiplex PCR. Among approximately 400,000 clones listed, about four fifths were seen once. This receptor was identified in a human donor with acute or convalescent COVID-19. The donor label of this sample is uncertain. The specimen sequenced was peripheral blood. The V call is TRBV6-4, the J call TRBJ2-3, with D tentatively TRBD2 (6 bases). The CDR3 loop is CASSGDFTDTQYF. The CDR3 nucleotides read TGTGCCAGCAGTGGGGACTTCACAGATACGCAGTATTTT.